This TCR beta chain was documented in a study of identical twins. Germline loops: CDR1 ENHRY, CDR2 SYGVKD. Trimming removed 6 bases at V and 0 bases at J, with 12 bases between. The length of the CDR3 is 15 residues. Study results and caveats: Compared with models, monozygotic twins showed more out-of-frame TCR alpha sharing. The study found excess low generation probability among twin-shared out-of-frame alpha sequences.

On this clonotype itself: The antigen remains unidentified.

A template switching step contributed a universal primer site, while unique molecular identifiers were present in the cDNA. TCRdb re-called the 5' RACE reads with MiXCR, one entry per CDR3 protein. This table has around 1.7 million distinct CDR3 sequences, 32% appearing once. This chain joins TRBV10-3 and TRBJ2-1; D might be TRBD1 (6 bases). Sequenced: cord blood. The clonotype originates from a newborn girl in good health. CDR3 in DNA: TGTGCCATCAGCGAGGGGGTAAGCTCCTACAATGAGCAGTTCTTC. Translated, it gives CAISEGVSSYNEQFF.